This T cell receptor beta chain comes out of a study of T cells in Graves' hyperthyroidism and ophthalmopathy. About the research overall: The authors collected peripheral blood at initial diagnosis, before any treatment. Findings and caveats of the study: Blood shared most expanded thyroid clonotypes above 0.001.

Ophthalmopathy in the patients scored at least 3 on Clinical Activity Score and at least 4 on NOSPECS grade, lasting under 3 months. Diagnosis relied on clinical symptoms, serum thyroxine and TRAb, thyroid ultrasound and orbital computed tomography. Note on this clonotype: Its antigen is unidentified. A much larger clone sits a single nucleotide away, making a read error possible.

V lost 6 bases, J lost 5 bases, and 9 bases stayed unmatched. Germline V CDR1 and CDR2: MNHEY, SMNVEV (reference sequence). CDR3 size: 15 residues. Amplified TCR beta CDR3 regions came from RNA transcripts. HTBI primers were the set used in a first-round RT-PCR of the TCR CDR3. TCRdb fed the multiplex PCR reads into MiXCR, producing one record per CDR3 protein. The data show about 640,000 distinct CDR3 sequences, roughly 15% seen once. The sample was blood. This clonotype originated in a woman aged 45 to 65 with Graves' ophthalmopathy. V gene TRBV27 combines with J gene TRBJ1-5, with TRBD1 matching over 8 bases. CDR3: CASRPDRDRHQPQHF. The DNA for the CDR3 is TGTGCCAGCAGGCCGGACAGGGACAGGCATCAGCCCCAGCATTTT.